Listed below are T cell receptor beta chains from one sample, sequenced in a study of early T cells in non-severe SARS-CoV-2 infection. TCRdb re-called the 5' RACE reads with MiXCR, one entry per CDR3 protein. Of under 60,000 distinct CDR3 sequences in the sample, under 15% were seen once. The sequenced sample was whole blood. The receptors come from an adult who was a healthcare worker with PCR-confirmed SARS-CoV-2 infection or an uninfected control (not recorded which). The CDR3 runs from the conserved cysteine through the conserved F or W. The D gene is left open where the match is weak. A clone size is listed for some rows: how often the clone was seen (once, few, many), or a class if it is expanded.

D: .
V: TRBV6-1
size: few
J: TRBJ1-5
DNA: TGTGCCAGCAGTGAAGGGACGAATCAGCCCCAGCATTTT
CDR3: CASSEGTNQPQHF

D: .
V: TRBV20-1
size: few
J: TRBJ1-1
DNA: TGCAGTGCTAGAGGGAACACTGAAGCTTTCTTT
CDR3: CSARGNTEAFF

D: .
V: TRBV28
size: once
J: TRBJ1-6
DNA: TGTGCCAGCAGTTTGGCGGCCTATAATTCACCCCTCCACTTT
CDR3: CASSLAAYNSPLHF

D: .
V: TRBV20-1
size: few
J: TRBJ1-2
DNA: TGCAGTGCTAGAACGGCCCTTAACTATGGCTACACCTTC
CDR3: CSARTALNYGYTF

D: TRBD1
V: TRBV7-9
size: .
J: TRBJ2-3
DNA: TGTGCCAGCAGCTTCCGGGACAGGCGCACAGATACGCAGTATTTT
CDR3: CASSFRDRRTDTQYF

D: .
V: TRBV29-1
size: many
J: TRBJ1-1
DNA: TGCAGCTCGGGGACAAGAAACACTGAAGCTTTCTTT
CDR3: CSSGTRNTEAFF

D: TRBD1
V: TRBV29-1
size: many
J: TRBJ1-1
DNA: TGCAGCGCTAAGACCATCACAGGGGGTAATACTGAAGCTTTCTTT
CDR3: CSAKTITGGNTEAFF

D: .
V: TRBV18
size: many
J: TRBJ1-5
DNA: TGTGCCAGCTCACCACCGGGGGCAGGTCAGCCCCAGCATTTT
CDR3: CASSPPGAGQPQHF

D: .
V: TRBV21-1
size: .
J: TRBJ2-3
DNA: TGTGCCAGCAGCAAAGTCAGAAACACAGATACGCAGTATTTT
CDR3: CASSKVRNTDTQYF

D: .
V: TRBV5-6
size: many
J: TRBJ2-5
DNA: TGTGCCAGCAGCCGGAGGCCCAAGGAGACCCAGTACTTC
CDR3: CASSRRPKETQYF

D: TRBD2
V: TRBV20-1
size: few
J: TRBJ2-1
DNA: TGCAGTGCCCAAAAGGGACTAGCGGGAGGAAGTGAGCAGTTCTTC
CDR3: CSAQKGLAGGSEQFF

D: .
V: TRBV9
size: many
J: TRBJ2-1
DNA: TGTGCCAGCAGCGTACTACCTCAGGGTCTGATCTACAATGAGCAGTTCTTC
CDR3: CASSVLPQGLIYNEQFF

D: TRBD1
V: TRBV19
size: many
J: TRBJ1-4
DNA: TGTGCCAGTAGTGACAGGGGCCTCGGAAGGACTAATGAAAAACTGTTTTTT
CDR3: CASSDRGLGRTNEKLFF

D: TRBD1
V: TRBV7-9
size: few
J: TRBJ2-4
DNA: TGTGCCAGCAGCTTAGGATGGACAGGGAAAAACATTCAGTACTTC
CDR3: CASSLGWTGKNIQYF